These T cell receptor beta chains were read from a single sample in a study of PD-L1 blockade in urothelial cancer. Clones were sequenced by immunoSEQ multiplex PCR, and TCRdb holds only the in-frame ones, with some missing. The table shows about 72,000 clones, with around 87% occurring only once. The sequencing here drew on PBMCs, taken around atezolizumab (anti-PD-L1) treatment. The receptors originated from a man in his fifties or sixties with urothelial cancer. Both conserved end residues are part of each CDR3. A D gene is named only where the DNA matches it firmly. Rows give clone size only sometimes, using once, few, many, or a class for an expanded clone.

length	D	V	J	size	DNA	CDR3
14	.	TRBV11-3	TRBJ2-7	.	TGTGCCAGCAGCCCCGGGGTTAACTCCTACGAGCAGTACTTC	CASSPGVNSYEQYF
15	TRBD1	TRBV7-6	TRBJ1-2	few	TGTGCCAGCAGCTTAGCGGGACAGGGGCGCGGTGGCTACACCTTC	CASSLAGQGRGGYTF
14	.	TRBV5-1	TRBJ1-2	.	TGCGCCAGCGCCCCAGCGACCTCTAACTATGGCTACACCTTC	CASAPATSNYGYTF
16	TRBD1	TRBV30	TRBJ1-3	.	TGTGCCTGGAGTGGCCCATACAGGGGATCTGGAAACACCATATATTTT	CAWSGPYRGSGNTIYF
13	.	TRBV11-3	TRBJ1-1	.	TGTGCCAGCAGCCGACTTAGGAACACTGAAGCTTTCTTT	CASSRLRNTEAFF
14	.	TRBV19	TRBJ1-1	.	TGTGCCAGCCAAGACCGCGGGGGTAGTCGCCAAGCTTTCTTT	CASQDRGGSRQAFF
15	.	TRBV7-2	TRBJ2-3	once	TGTGCCAGCAGCTTAGGCGGCTACTACACAGATACGCAGTATTTT	CASSLGGYYTDTQYF
16	TRBD2	TRBV28	TRBJ2-1	.	TGTGCCAGCAGAAAACTAGCGGGGGGATCTTACAATGAGCAGTTCTTC	CASRKLAGGSYNEQFF
14	TRBD1	TRBV28	TRBJ1-5	.	TGTGCCAGCACCCCAGGACAGGGAAGGCAGCCCCAGCATTTT	CASTPGQGRQPQHF
14	.	TRBV21-1	TRBJ2-7	.	TGTGCCAGCACTGACTCCTATAAGTCCTACGAGCAGTACTTC	CASTDSYKSYEQYF
13	.	TRBV14	TRBJ1-2	.	TGTGCCAGCAGCCAATTAACAGGGACGGGCTACACCTTC	CASSQLTGTGYTF
16	TRBD2	TRBV7-6	TRBJ2-2	.	TGTGCCAGCAGCAAGACTAGCGCTGCGAACACCGGGGAGCTGTTTTTT	CASSKTSAANTGELFF
12	.	TRBV5-1	TRBJ2-5	few	TGCGCCAGCAGTCGGGACCAAGAGACCCAGTACTTC	CASSRDQETQYF
17	TRBD1	TRBV5-1	TRBJ2-3	.	TGCGCCAGCAGCTCCTGGGCGGGGACAGGGGGCACAGATACGCAGTATTTT	CASSSWAGTGGTDTQYF
13	.	TRBV28	TRBJ1-6	few	TGTGCCAGCAAAACAGGGAACGTGTCACCCCTCCACTTT	CASKTGNVSPLHF
13	TRBD2	TRBV5-8	TRBJ2-7	few	TGTGCCAGCAGCTTGGTCGGGAGGTACGAGCAGTACTTC	CASSLVGRYEQYF
16	TRBD2	TRBV9	TRBJ2-1	.	TGTGCCAGCAGGGCGGGAGGGGCTAACGTATACAATGAGCAGTTCTTC	CASRAGGANVYNEQFF
12	.	TRBV5-1	TRBJ2-2	once	TGCGCCAGCAGAACTAACACCGGGGAGCTGTTTTTT	CASRTNTGELFF
15	.	TRBV10-2	TRBJ1-5	once	TGCGCCAGCAGTGAGTCGGGACACCGCAATCAGCCCCAGCATTTT	CASSESGHRNQPQHF
13	TRBD2	TRBV6-5	TRBJ2-7	.	TGTGCCAGCCGACGGGGGGGCCACTACGAGCAGTACTTC	CASRRGGHYEQYF